These 16 T cell receptor beta chains came from one sample sequenced in a study of PD-1 and CTLA-4 blockade in melanoma. Method: immunoSEQ multiplex PCR; TCRdb's copy keeps in-frame clones and lacks some. The sample lists 25,000 to 40,000 clones, 88% seen once, with roughly 6% in the top ten. The sequencing used CD8+ T cells from peripheral blood, collected from a patient given anti-PD-1 treatment. The receptors originated from a human donor with melanoma.

This clone was picked up one time. The V call is TRBV18, the J call TRBJ1-5, with a weak D call TRBD1 (5 bases). The CDR3 covers 16 residues. Trimming took 3 bases from V and 0 from J, leaving 12 bases between them. CDR1 KGHSH and CDR2 LQKENI come from the germline V gene. For the CDR3, the DNA is TGTGCCAGCTCACCGGGGACTGGTGGTAGCAATCAGCCCCAGCATTTT. It encodes CASSPGTGGSNQPQHF.

The chain has TRBV20-1 and TRBJ2-1, with D uncertain. This CDR3 is built from 11 residues. V lost 5 bases to trimming and J lost 10 bases, with 12 bases between them. Germline loops: CDR1 DFQATT, CDR2 SNEGSKA (reference sequence). In DNA form, the CDR3 reads TGCAGTGCTTTTCATGGCTTAGAGCAGTTCTTC. Encoded protein: CSAFHGLEQFF.

The rearrangement uses TRBV7-9 and TRBJ1-4; D remains ambiguous. This CDR3 has 11 amino acids. The germline gives CDR1 SEHNR, CDR2 FQNEAQ (reference sequence). V gave up 3 bases and J gave up 7 bases, with 3 bases separating them. The CDR3 region is CASSLSEKLFF. The CDR3 region has the DNA TGTGCCAGCAGCTTGAGTGAAAAACTGTTTTTT. Combining the CDR3 with reference TRBV7-9 and TRBJ1-4 gives the whole variable domain DTGVSQNPRHKITKRGQNVTFRCDPISEHNRLYWYRQTLGQGPEFLTYFQNEAQLEKSRLLSDRFSAERPKGSFSTLEIQRTEQGDSAMYLCASSLSEKLFFGSGTQLSVL.

The chain couples TRBV6-4 to TRBJ2-1; the match to TRBD2 covers 16 bases. The CDR3 is 15 residues long. Trimming cost V 2 bases and J 9 bases; bases outside gene matches: 1. Germline values: CDR1 MRHNA, CDR2 SNTAGT. CDR3 sequence (DNA): TGTGCCAGCAGTGACGGGACTAGCGGGGGGGCTGAGCAGTTCTTC. It specifies CASSDGTSGGAEQFF.

This clone was counted between two and nine times. V usage is TRBV6-5 and J usage is TRBJ1-1; the match to TRBD1 covers 9 bases. Unmatched junction bases numbered 6, after V lost 8 bases and J lost 5 bases. The germline CDR1 and CDR2 sequences are MNHEY and SVGAGI. This CDR3 region has 13 residues. CDR3 sequence (DNA): TGTGCCAGCCAGACAGGGGGACGAACTGAAGCTTTCTTT. It codes for CASQTGGRTEAFF.

The V call is TRBV28, the J call TRBJ2-7; tentatively, D is TRBD1 or TRBD2 (6 bases each). The CDR3 consists of 12 residues. Germline V gene sequence: CDR1 MDHEN, CDR2 SYDVKM. The V end was cut by 6 bases, the J end by 6 bases, with 12 bases between. The CDR3 DNA reads TGTGCCAGCAGGACGGAGGGGGGCGAGCAGTACTTC. Protein product: CASRTEGGEQYF.

The chain has TRBV28 and TRBJ1-1; 8 bases fit TRBD1. Germline V gene lookup returns CDR1 MDHEN and CDR2 SYDVKM. This CDR3 spans 15 amino acids. J gave up 6 bases and V 4 bases, and 10 bases lay outside the gene matches. CDR3 loop: CASSSAGGPGAEAFF. CDR3 coding DNA: TGTGCCAGCAGTTCAGCAGGGGGCCCTGGGGCTGAAGCTTTCTTT.

For the CDR3, the DNA is TGTGCCAGCAGCTTAGGAGAACTCCAAGAGACCCAGTACTTC. Its translation: CASSLGELQETQYF. This chain uses TRBV7-8 with TRBJ2-5; D unresolved. This CDR3 contains 14 residues. The germline V gene encodes CDR1 SGHVS and CDR2 FQNEAQ. Trimming removed 1 base from V and 1 base from J, with 7 bases in between.

The chain links TRBV3-1 (or the pseudogene TRBV3-2) to TRBJ1-4; D might be TRBD1 (5 bases). The CDR3 extends over 15 amino acids. Trimming shortened V by 0 bases and J by 8 bases, and 13 bases separated the two germline ends. From germline, CDR1 is LGHDT and CDR2 YNNKEL (reference sequence). The CDR3 sequence is CASSQDVGGDEKLFF. Here the CDR3 DNA reads TGTGCCAGCAGCCAAGATGTGGGCGGGGACGAAAAACTGTTTTTT.

The V call is TRBV30, the J call TRBJ1-1; D is unresolved. The germline CDR1 and CDR2 sequences are GTSNPN and SVGIG (reference sequence). The CDR3 loop spans 11 amino acids. V was trimmed by 2 bases and J by 5 bases, leaving 6 bases between them. The CDR3 sequence is CAWSPLTEAFF. In nucleotides, the CDR3 is TGTGCCTGGAGTCCCCTAACTGAAGCTTTCTTT.

This chain uses TRBV7-6 with TRBJ2-5, with TRBD1 matching 8 bases. In germline, CDR1 is SGHVS, CDR2 FNYEAQ. The V segment lost 5 bases and the J segment 5 bases; nucleotides outside the gene matches: 4. The length of the CDR3 is 13 residues. In DNA, the CDR3 is TGTGCCAGCAGCGACTACAGGGGGGAGACCCAGTACTTC. Protein product: CASSDYRGETQYF.

The count of this clone is one. The V and J genes are TRBV4-2 and TRBJ2-7; D is unclear. Between the trimmed V and J ends, which lost 0 bases and 2 bases, there was a span of 8 bases. CDR1 LGHNA and CDR2 YNFKEQ come from the germline V gene. This CDR3 is 14 amino acids long. The chain's CDR3 is CASSQERAAYEQYF. The CDR3, as DNA: TGTGCCAGCAGCCAAGAACGGGCAGCCTACGAGCAGTACTTC.

The V gene is TRBV28, the J gene TRBJ1-6; weak D call: TRBD1 (5 bases). Germline values: CDR1 MDHEN, CDR2 SYDVKM. Trimming left V 3 bases short and J 9 bases short, with 15 bases between. The CDR3 has 15 residues. DNA for the CDR3: TGTGCCAGCAGTTTTGGGGGTGGGTTCGGTTCACCCCTCCACTTT. Translating it yields CASSFGGGFGSPLHF. Based on the CDR3 plus reference TRBV28 and TRBJ1-6, the full variable domain is DVKVTQSSRYLVKRTGEKVFLECVQDMDHENMFWYRQDPGLGLRLIYFSYDVKMKEKGDIPEGYSVSREKKERFSLILESASTNQTSMYLCASSFGGGFGSPLHFGNGTRLTVT.

This chain links TRBV7-9 with TRBJ2-7; TRBD2 matches 8 bases. The CDR3 runs to 15 residues. In germline, CDR1 is SEHNR, CDR2 FQNEAQ (reference sequence). The V gene end was trimmed by 4 bases and the J gene end by 6 bases; junction bases not matched to a gene: 11. CDR3 residues: CASSSNSGGRFEQYF. In DNA, the CDR3 is TGTGCCAGCAGCTCTAACAGCGGGGGCCGCTTCGAGCAGTACTTC.

The chain couples TRBV30 to TRBJ1-2; D gene ambiguous. Germline V gives CDR1 GTSNPN, CDR2 SVGIG (reference sequence). Between the trimmed V and J ends, which lost 5 bases and 3 bases, there was a span of 25 bases. CDR3 length equals 17 residues. The chain's CDR3 is CAWGLRDSRTTDYGYTF. As DNA, the CDR3 is TGTGCCTGGGGGTTACGAGACTCGCGCACCACTGACTATGGCTACACCTTC.

This clone was recorded once. The CDR3 nucleotides are TGTGCCAGCAGCTTAGAGCCGGACGGAAACACCATATATTTT. Amino acids: CASSLEPDGNTIYF. The chain recombines TRBV7-2 with TRBJ1-3; unclear D gene. The V gene's germline CDR1 is SGHTA and CDR2 FQGNSA. There are 14 residues in the CDR3. Trimming took 1 base from V and 4 from J, leaving 8 bases between them.